The present T cell receptor (beta chain) was sequenced within a study of T cells in Graves' hyperthyroidism and ophthalmopathy. The CDR3 covers 15 residues. Germline V gene data show CDR1 as MNHEY and CDR2 as SVGEGT. After removal of 0 bases from V and 5 bases from J, the junction contained 3 bases not matched to a gene. Study-level findings and limits: Ophthalmopathy was distinguished from stable hyperthyroidism by 13 V-J signatures.

About this clonotype itself: Its target is not known.

Amplification targeted TCR beta CDR3 regions from RNA transcripts. The HTBI primer set served for first-round RT-PCR of the TCR CDR3. TCRdb re-called the multiplex PCR reads through MiXCR, storing one row per CDR3 protein. The sample carries 350,000 to 400,000 distinct CDR3 sequences, about a fifth recorded once. The study defined stable Graves' hyperthyroidism as no ophthalmopathy progression within 18 months. V usage is TRBV6-2 or TRBV6-3 and J usage is TRBJ1-1; 10 bases map to TRBD1. Sequenced: blood. This TCR came from a young woman with Graves' hyperthyroidism. CDR3 loop: CASSYSGQGKTEAFF. CDR3 in DNA: TGTGCCAGCAGTTACTCGGGACAGGGGAAGACTGAAGCTTTCTTT.